The 5 T cell receptor beta chains below were found in one sample sequenced in a study of PD-L1 blockade in urothelial cancer. The sample's time point: pretreatment peripheral blood. Assay: immunoSEQ multiplex PCR; the TCRdb copy retains only in-frame clones and omits some. The sample contains tens of thousands of clones, roughly four fifths of which appear only once. Sequencing was performed on PBMCs, taken around atezolizumab (anti-PD-L1) treatment. Receptors were obtained from a man in his sixties or seventies with urothelial cancer.

The chain joins TRBV28 to TRBJ1-5; TRBD1 matches 9 bases. The CDR3 consists of 16 residues. The germline CDR1 and CDR2 sequences are MDHEN and SYDVKM. V lost 6 bases to trimming and J lost 1 base; unmatched junction nucleotides: 7. DNA of the CDR3: TGTGCCAGCAGCAAATACAGGGGGCCAAGCAATCAGCCCCAGCATTTT. This codes for CASSKYRGPSNQPQHF.

This chain uses TRBV15 with TRBJ2-1; 8 nucleotides line up with TRBD2. The CDR3 has 15 amino acids. Trimming took 1 base from V and 4 from J; bases not matched to a gene: 3. Germline V lookup: CDR1 LNHNV, CDR2 YYDKDF (reference sequence). CDR3 DNA sequence: TGTGCCACCAGCAGAGTTCAGCGGGAGTACAATGAGCAGTTCTTC. Amino acids: CATSRVQREYNEQFF.

The rearrangement links TRBV5-1 to TRBJ2-2; perhaps TRBD1 as D (6 bases). V lost 4 bases and J 4 bases, leaving 20 bases between the germline ends. The germline gives CDR1 SGHRS, CDR2 YFSETQ. The CDR3 covers 17 residues. The CDR3 reads CASSLGATGSGTGELFF. In DNA form, the CDR3 reads TGCGCCAGCAGCCTGGGTGCAACAGGGTCGGGCACCGGGGAGCTGTTTTTT.

This chain joins TRBV6-5 and TRBJ2-1; maybe TRBD1 (5 bases). The CDR3 runs 14 residues. V lost 6 bases and J lost 1, with 10 bases in between. Germline V gene sequence: CDR1 MNHEY, CDR2 SVGAGI. The CDR3 sequence is CASRPGSSYNEQFF. The CDR3, as DNA: TGTGCCAGCAGACCAGGGTCGTCCTACAATGAGCAGTTCTTC.

The J gene is TRBJ2-2, the V gene TRBV6-5, with D possibly TRBD2 on 6 matching bases. Looked up from germline, CDR1 is MNHEY and CDR2 is SVGAGI. V dropped 9 bases and J dropped 6 bases, with 17 bases sitting between them. The CDR3 extends over 14 amino acids. The CDR3 reads CASSAAGIAGELFF. The CDR3 DNA follows: TGTGCCAGTTCGGCAGCGGGTATAGCCGGGGAGCTGTTTTTT.